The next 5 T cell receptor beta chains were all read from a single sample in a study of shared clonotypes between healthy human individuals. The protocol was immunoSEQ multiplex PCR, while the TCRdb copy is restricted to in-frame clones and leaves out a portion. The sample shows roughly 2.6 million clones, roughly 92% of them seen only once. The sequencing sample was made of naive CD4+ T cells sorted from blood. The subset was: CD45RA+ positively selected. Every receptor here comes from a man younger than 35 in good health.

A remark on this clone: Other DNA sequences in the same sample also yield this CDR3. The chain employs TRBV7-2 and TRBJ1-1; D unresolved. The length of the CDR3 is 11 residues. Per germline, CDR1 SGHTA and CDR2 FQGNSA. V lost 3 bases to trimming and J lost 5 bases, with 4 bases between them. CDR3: CASSLGTEAFF. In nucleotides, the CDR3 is TGTGCCAGCAGCTTGGGTACTGAAGCTTTCTTT.

Here the CDR3 reads CASSPVRGDSGNTIYF. The CDR3 DNA follows: TGCGCCAGCAGCCCCGTCAGGGGGGACTCTGGAAACACCATATATTTT. This rearrangement joins TRBV5-1 to TRBJ1-3; 7 bases fit TRBD1. V dropped 4 bases and J dropped 0; count of bases not matched to a gene: 7. The CDR3 is 16 amino acids. The germline V gene has CDR1 SGHRS and CDR2 YFSETQ.

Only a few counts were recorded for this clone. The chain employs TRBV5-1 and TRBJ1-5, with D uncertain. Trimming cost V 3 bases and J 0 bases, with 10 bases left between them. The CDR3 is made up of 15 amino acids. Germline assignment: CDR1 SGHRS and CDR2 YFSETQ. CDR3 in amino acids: CASSYDGNSNQPQHF. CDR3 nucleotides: TGCGCCAGCAGCTACGACGGGAATAGCAATCAGCCCCAGCATTTT.

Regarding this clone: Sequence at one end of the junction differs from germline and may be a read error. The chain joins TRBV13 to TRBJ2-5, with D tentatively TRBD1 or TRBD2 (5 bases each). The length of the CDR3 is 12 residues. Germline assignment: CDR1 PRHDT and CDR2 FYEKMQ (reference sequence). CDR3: CASSTVSGAVDF. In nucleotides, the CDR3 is TGTGCCAGCAGCACCGTTTCCGGGGCAGTCGACTTC.

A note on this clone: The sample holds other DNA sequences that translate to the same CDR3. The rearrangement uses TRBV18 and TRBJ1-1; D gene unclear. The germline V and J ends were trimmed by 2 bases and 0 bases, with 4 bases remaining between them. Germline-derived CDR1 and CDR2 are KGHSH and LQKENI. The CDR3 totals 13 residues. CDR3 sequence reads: CASSPNMNTEAFF. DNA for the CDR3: TGTGCCAGCTCACCAAACATGAACACTGAAGCTTTCTTT.